These 29 T cell receptor beta chains came from one sample sequenced in a study of shared clonotypes between healthy human individuals (dated by TCRdb to about 2020). To prepare the library, the immunoSEQ multiplex PCR assay was applied. Not all clones reach the TCRdb copy of this immuneACCESS table, which keeps in-frame sequences only. Checked studies attribute under half of the gap to unresolved V genes and leave the rest unexplained. The sample includes about 2.4 million clones, with approximately 93% observed a single time. The top ten clones comprise around 0.37% of the sample. The sequenced material came from naive CD4+ T cells from PBMCs. The label giving this sample's cell subset or site can be read as: CD45RA+ positively selected. The receptors were sampled from a man aged 18 to 29 in good health. Some clones in this sample may be carry-over from other donors' samples.

The chain uses TRBV5-1 and TRBJ2-2; 14 positions match TRBD2. In germline, CDR1 is SGHRS, CDR2 YFSETQ. The length of the CDR3 is 17 residues. V gave up 8 bases and J gave up 4 bases; unmatched junction bases: 10. The CDR3 is CASTGTSGSFSTGELFF. The CDR3 DNA follows: TGCGCCAGTACCGGGACTAGCGGGAGTTTCAGCACCGGGGAGCTGTTTTTT.

J is TRBJ2-5 and V is TRBV7-8; unclear D gene. This CDR3 comprises 14 residues. Germline lookup yields CDR1 SGHVS and CDR2 FQNEAQ. Trimming removed 1 base at V and 1 base at J, with 7 bases between. The CDR3 sequence: CASSLGRTQETQYF. Here the CDR3 DNA reads TGTGCCAGCAGCTTAGGGCGGACCCAAGAGACCCAGTACTTC.

The J gene is TRBJ2-7, the V gene TRBV6-5; D gene ambiguous. Germline-derived CDR1 and CDR2 are MNHEY and SVGAGI. This CDR3 comprises 12 residues. V was shortened by 7 bases and J by 9 bases, with 16 bases between the two germline ends. CDR3 loop: CASTDKMWAQYF. The CDR3 DNA reads TGTGCCAGCACCGACAAGATGTGGGCGCAGTACTTC.

The genes are TRBV7-9 and TRBJ2-7; either TRBD1 or TRBD2 may fit D (5 bases each). V lost 3 bases and J lost 6, with 12 bases in between. Germline CDR1 is SEHNR and CDR2 is FQNEAQ (reference sequence). The CDR3 contains 13 residues. As DNA, the CDR3 is TGTGCCAGCAGCTTGAGGGGATTGGCCGAGCAGTACTTC. Translated, it gives CASSLRGLAEQYF.

This clone was picked up one time. This rearrangement joins TRBV5-4 to TRBJ2-7; 7 bases are shared with TRBD2. Trimming took 2 bases from V and 5 from J; bases not matched to a gene: 13. Germline assignment: CDR1 SGHNT and CDR2 YYREEE (reference sequence). This CDR3 spans 16 amino acids. The CDR3, as DNA: TGTGCCAGCAGCTTAAGCCGGTCCAGCGGGACTCACGAGCAGTACTTC. It specifies CASSLSRSSGTHEQYF.

This sequence joins TRBV28 and TRBJ2-7; no definite D call. There are 16 residues in the CDR3. V lost 1 base to trimming and J lost 4 bases, with 17 bases between them. Germline V gene data show CDR1 as MDHEN and CDR2 as SYDVKM. The CDR3 DNA reads as TGTGCCAGCAGTTTATTTGGCGGATCCCCCCCGTACGAGCAGTACTTC. Translating gives CASSLFGGSPPYEQYF.

This clone occurred once. Distinct nucleotide sequences in the sample also encode this CDR3. The V gene is TRBV7-8, the J gene TRBJ1-1; no definite D call. Trimming removed 1 base at V and 1 base at J, with 7 bases between. This CDR3 contains 14 residues. The germline V gene has CDR1 SGHVS and CDR2 FQNEAQ. The CDR3 region has the DNA TGTGCCAGCAGCTTAGTGGTGGGGAACACTGAAGCTTTCTTT. Residues: CASSLVVGNTEAFF.

The sample holds one count of this clone. CDR3: CASRAPQGTMARSTSSYNEQFF. In DNA form, the CDR3 reads TGTGCCAGCAGGGCCCCTCAGGGAACTATGGCCAGATCGACTAGCTCCTACAATGAGCAGTTCTTC. The chain employs TRBV9 and TRBJ2-1, with a possible D match to TRBD2 (6 bases). The CDR3 runs to 22 residues. Germline V gene data show CDR1 as SGDLS and CDR2 as YYNGEE. Trimming took off 5 bases at V and 0 bases at J, with 33 bases between the two ends.

CDR3 coding DNA: TGTGCCAGTAGCCCGCTTGGCCCAGGAAACACCATATATTTT. Amino acids: CASSPLGPGNTIYF. The chain uses TRBV19 and TRBJ1-3; unclear D gene. This CDR3 comprises 14 residues. Trimming cost V 6 bases and J 4 bases, with 13 bases left between them. Germline V lookup: CDR1 LNHDA, CDR2 SQIVND (reference sequence).

V usage is TRBV21-1 and J usage is TRBJ1-5; the table names TRBD1, a call not compared with the DNA. TRBV21-1 is a known pseudogene. CDR3 length: 20 amino acids. The CDR3 DNA reads TGTGCCAGCAGGCTACAGGGGATCGGGTCTAATAGGGGAGCAGATCAGCCCCAGCATTTT. Its translation: CASRLQGIGSNRGADQPQHF.

The rearrangement uses TRBV7-3 and TRBJ1-1; TRBD1 matches at 9 bases. CDR1 and CDR2 from the germline V gene are SGHTA and FQGTGA. This CDR3 is 16 amino acids long. V lost 2 bases and J lost 5; bases outside the gene matches: 9. The CDR3 is CASSLLPQGAGTEAFF. CDR3 nucleotides: TGTGCCAGCAGCTTATTGCCACAGGGGGCGGGGACTGAAGCTTTCTTT. The complete variable domain, with remaining parts taken from reference TRBV7-3 and TRBJ1-1, reads GAGVSQTPSNKVTEKGKYVELRCDPISGHTALYWYRQSLGQGPEFLIYFQGTGAADDSGLPNDRFFAVRPEGSVSTLKIQRTERGDSAVYLCASSLLPQGAGTEAFFGQGTRLTVV.

J is TRBJ2-7 and V is TRBV5-1, with TRBD1 matching 8 bases. Germline V gives CDR1 SGHRS, CDR2 YFSETQ. The CDR3 sequence is 15 residues long. V gave up 4 bases and J gave up 6 bases; unmatched junction bases: 12. In DNA, the CDR3 is TGCGCCAGCAGCGGACAGGGTTCAGGTGTGAGCGAGCAGTACTTC. Translating it yields CASSGQGSGVSEQYF.

The J gene is TRBJ2-7, the V gene TRBV27; 11 positions match TRBD2. V was clipped by 6 bases and J by 0 bases; unmatched bases: 10. Germline V gene data show CDR1 as MNHEY and CDR2 as SMNVEV (reference sequence). CDR3 length: 17 residues. CDR3 nucleotide sequence: TGTGCCAGCAGCCCACTGATACTAGCGGGAGTCTCCTACGAGCAGTACTTC. It specifies CASSPLILAGVSYEQYF.

The chain couples TRBV4-1 to TRBJ1-1, with D unresolved. The V and J ends lost 1 base and 3 bases respectively, with 9 bases between them. This CDR3 has 14 residues. The germline V gene encodes CDR1 MGHRA and CDR2 YSYEKL. The CDR3 loop reads CASSQVGQHTEAFF. The CDR3 nucleotides are TGCGCCAGCAGCCAAGTTGGGCAACACACTGAAGCTTTCTTT.

The genes are TRBV7-3 and TRBJ2-2, with 10 bases matching TRBD2. The CDR3 consists of 16 residues. J lost 1 base, V lost 3 bases, and 2 bases had no gene match. Germline CDR1 reads SGHTA; CDR2 reads FQGTGA. For the CDR3, the DNA is TGTGCCAGCAGCTTGGGACTAGCGAGGAACACCGGGGAGCTGTTTTTT. Protein product: CASSLGLARNTGELFF.

This clone appeared a single time. This chain connects TRBV6-5 to TRBJ1-2, with a possible D match to TRBD1 (5 bases). Deletions cut 4 bases from V and 3 bases from J, with 9 bases between. Germline values: CDR1 MNHEY, CDR2 SVGAGI. CDR3 length equals 13 residues. In DNA, the CDR3 is TGTGCCAGCAGTTCCGACAGAGACTATGGCTACACCTTC. It specifies CASSSDRDYGYTF.

This clone was recorded a few times. This chain links TRBV6-5 with TRBJ1-2; TRBD1 is a possible D gene (6 bases). The V end lost 4 bases, the J end lost 0 bases, and 12 bases lay between the germline ends. CDR1 is MNHEY and CDR2 is SVGAGI in the germline V gene. This CDR3 is built from 15 residues. In nucleotides, the CDR3 is TGTGCCAGCAGTTTAGGGGGAGGGGCTAACTATGGCTACACCTTC. This gives the protein CASSLGGGANYGYTF.

This sequence joins TRBV7-9 and TRBJ2-2; 7 positions match TRBD1. J was trimmed by 4 bases and V by 2 bases; bases with no gene match: 1. The CDR3 loop spans 14 amino acids. Germline lookup yields CDR1 SEHNR and CDR2 FQNEAQ (reference sequence). In nucleotides, the CDR3 is TGTGCCAGCAGCTTAAACAGGGGCACCGGGGAGCTGTTTTTT. It is translated as CASSLNRGTGELFF.

V is TRBV5-1 and J is TRBJ2-5; 8 positions agree with TRBD1. V trimming: 2 bases; J trimming: 2 bases; junction bases outside the gene matches: 2. The CDR3 covers 14 residues. CDR1 is SGHRS and CDR2 is YFSETQ in the germline V gene. The CDR3 sequence: CASSFRGQQETQYF. CDR3 nucleotides: TGCGCCAGCAGCTTCAGGGGGCAACAAGAGACCCAGTACTTC.

This chain links TRBV7-2 with TRBJ2-2; D unresolved. Trimming took 2 bases from V and 0 from J, leaving 10 bases between them. Germline CDR1 is SGHTA and CDR2 is FQGNSA. This CDR3 region has 16 residues. The CDR3 sequence is CASSLRGNSNTGELFF. The CDR3 DNA sequence: TGTGCCAGCAGCTTAAGAGGCAATTCGAACACCGGGGAGCTGTTTTTT.

The rearrangement joins TRBV5-1 to TRBJ1-4; 11 bases are shared with TRBD1. Germline CDR1 reads SGHRS; CDR2 reads YFSETQ. The CDR3 contains 17 residues. V lost 4 bases and J lost 2; bases outside the gene matches: 7. The CDR3 sequence is CASSLGQGAATNEKLFF. The CDR3 DNA sequence: TGCGCCAGCAGCCTAGGACAGGGGGCGGCTACTAATGAAAAACTGTTTTTT.

The V gene is TRBV27, the J gene TRBJ2-7, with D possibly TRBD2 on 5 matching bases. The length of the CDR3 is 14 residues. The germline gives CDR1 MNHEY, CDR2 SMNVEV (reference sequence). The V gene lost 6 bases and the J gene lost 5 bases, with 17 bases spanning the gap. CDR3: CASRLGGRLDEQYF. In DNA, the CDR3 is TGTGCCAGCAGACTCGGTGGGAGATTGGACGAGCAGTACTTC.

This clone was counted once. V is TRBV9 and J is TRBJ2-7; 10 bases agree with TRBD1. The germline V gene encodes CDR1 SGDLS and CDR2 YYNGEE. V shed 1 base and J 3 bases; nucleotides not matched to a gene: 19. The CDR3 runs 20 residues. The chain's CDR3 is CASSVTRQGARFPFSYEQYF. In nucleotides, the CDR3 is TGTGCCAGCAGCGTAACGAGACAGGGGGCACGTTTCCCATTTAGCTACGAGCAGTACTTC.

The V call is TRBV21-1, the J call TRBJ2-7; the table's D call of TRBD2 was not tested on the DNA. TRBV21-1 is listed as a pseudogene. The CDR3 consists of 15 residues. The CDR3 DNA reads as TGTGCCAGCAGCAAAGGCCAGCGGGCGTACTACGAGCAGTACTTC. Its translation: CASSKGQRAYYEQYF.

The gene calls are TRBV28 and TRBJ2-2; no clear D. V shed 4 bases and J shed 6 bases, with 6 bases lying between them. Looked up from germline, CDR1 is MDHEN and CDR2 is SYDVKM. The CDR3 contains 12 residues. This CDR3 is CASSSQPGELFF. CDR3 DNA sequence: TGTGCCAGCAGTTCCCAACCCGGGGAGCTGTTTTTT.

The V gene is TRBV5-4, the J gene TRBJ2-1; 8 bases are shared with TRBD2. Germline assignment: CDR1 SGHNT and CDR2 YYREEE (reference sequence). The CDR3 is made up of 15 amino acids. The ends lost 5 bases at V and 2 bases at J; junction bases unmatched: 6. The CDR3 DNA sequence: TGTGCCAGCAGTTCAGCGGGAGTCACCTACAATGAGCAGTTCTTC. Translating it yields CASSSAGVTYNEQFF.

This chain's CDR3 is CASSFEAGSRAFF. CDR3 in DNA: TGTGCCAGCAGCTTCGAAGCAGGGTCCAGAGCTTTCTTT. This chain connects TRBV11-2 to TRBJ1-1; D possibly corresponds to TRBD1 (5 bases). V lost 3 bases, J lost 10 bases, and 15 bases lay in between. The CDR3 consists of 13 residues. The germline CDR1 and CDR2 sequences are SGHAT and FQNNGV.

This chain connects TRBV2 to TRBJ1-1; D unclear. With 1 base removed from V and 4 bases from J, the gap between germline ends came to 7 bases. The CDR3 has 13 residues. CDR1 is SNHLY and CDR2 is FYNNEI in the germline V gene. In nucleotides, the CDR3 is TGTGCCAGCAGTGAAGGGGTGTTCACTGAAGCTTTCTTT. Translated, it gives CASSEGVFTEAFF.

The chain has TRBV4-2 and TRBJ2-5; 7 bases map to TRBD2. This CDR3 is 19 amino acids long. In germline, CDR1 is LGHNA, CDR2 YNFKEQ. J gave up 5 bases and V 0 bases, and 18 bases lay outside the gene matches. The DNA for the CDR3 is TGTGCCAGCAGCCAAGATGTGACTAGCTACATTTTATCGGGGGAGACCCAGTACTTC. Translation: CASSQDVTSYILSGETQYF.